Below, 27 T cell receptor beta chains from the same sample are listed, as sequenced in a study of naive and memory T cell subsets. The beta constant-region primer was an equimolar mix of two oligonucleotides covering TRBC1 and TRBC2. Ligated cDNA was amplified by four rounds of PCR with nested alpha and beta constant-region primers and SP2. TCRdb independently ran MiXCR on the UMI-ligation and nested PCR reads; one entry per CDR3 protein. The sample holds more than 100,000 distinct CDR3 sequences, 36% seen once. Sample: central memory CD4+ T cells from blood. Every receptor here comes from a human donor in good health.

This clonotype was observed a handful of times. This sequence joins TRBV7-8 and TRBJ1-2; D call uncertain. V was shortened by 4 bases and J by 0 bases, with 12 bases between the two germline ends. The CDR3 loop spans 15 amino acids. Per the germline V gene, CDR1 is SGHVS and CDR2 is FQNEAQ. The chain's CDR3 is CASSSQLGANYGYTF. The DNA of the CDR3 is TGTGCCAGCAGCTCCCAGCTGGGAGCTAACTATGGCTACACCTTC.

The chain combines TRBV14 with TRBJ2-5; 11 bases align to TRBD1. Trimming at V came to 0 bases and at J to 5 bases, leaving 5 bases not matched to a gene. The V gene's germline CDR1 is SGHDN and CDR2 FVKESK. The CDR3 runs 16 residues. The CDR3 spells CASSQERTGGRETQYF. In nucleotides, the CDR3 is TGTGCCAGCAGCCAAGAGCGGACAGGGGGCCGGGAGACCCAGTACTTC.

This chain uses TRBV9 with TRBJ2-3; TRBD1 aligns across 7 bases. The CDR3 loop spans 16 amino acids. Germline V gene sequence: CDR1 SGDLS, CDR2 YYNGEE. The V and J ends lost 4 bases and 4 bases, in that order; junction bases with no gene match: 12. CDR3 in amino acids: CASSRRQGGEADTQYF. The CDR3 DNA reads TGTGCCAGCAGCAGGCGACAGGGTGGAGAAGCAGATACGCAGTATTTT.

The chain links TRBV3-1 to TRBJ2-2; D unresolved. Germline CDR1 reads LGHDT; CDR2 reads YNNKEL (reference sequence). Trimming pared 1 base from V and 1 base from J, leaving 1 base between. This CDR3 region has 13 residues. The CDR3 here is CASSQGNTGELFF. As DNA, the CDR3 is TGTGCCAGCAGCCAAGGGAACACCGGGGAGCTGTTTTTT.

This clonotype has just a few counts. This rearrangement joins TRBV20-1 to TRBJ2-1, with TRBD2 identical over 15 bases. Germline assignment: CDR1 DFQATT and CDR2 SNEGSKA (reference sequence). This CDR3 comprises 19 residues. The ends lost 2 bases at V and 7 bases at J; junction bases unmatched: 15. In DNA form, the CDR3 reads TGCAGTGCTAGAAAGAAGATATACCCCGGGACTAGCGGGAGGAATGAGCAGTTCTTC. Its translation: CSARKKIYPGTSGRNEQFF.

This clonotype has just a few counts. V gene TRBV6-5 combines with J gene TRBJ2-5, with TRBD1 matching 9 bases. Trimming cost V 5 bases and J 4 bases; bases outside gene matches: 11. In germline, CDR1 is MNHEY, CDR2 SVGAGI. The CDR3 is 16 residues long. CDR3 sequence (DNA): TGTGCCAGCAGTGAGAGTACAGGGGGCCGAGGAGAGACCCAGTACTTC. Translated, it gives CASSESTGGRGETQYF.

This clonotype was counted between two and nine times. The chain joins TRBV28 to TRBJ2-7, with a tentative D call TRBD1 (5 bases). The CDR3 is 15 residues long. Per germline, CDR1 MDHEN and CDR2 SYDVKM. Trimming shortened V by 5 bases and J by 0 bases, and 14 bases separated the two germline ends. CDR3 region: CASSRMYRSSYEQYF. The DNA for the CDR3 is TGTGCCAGCAGTAGAATGTACAGGAGCTCCTACGAGCAGTACTTC.

CDR3 amino acids: CSVEGNRRLNYGYTF. The CDR3 DNA reads TGCAGCGTTGAAGGTAACAGGAGATTAAACTATGGCTACACCTTC. V gene TRBV29-1 combines with J gene TRBJ1-2; TRBD1 might be the D (5 bases). V lost 1 base and J lost 2, with 14 bases in between. This CDR3 spans 15 amino acids. Germline CDR1 SQVTM, CDR2 ANQGSEA. Filled out from reference TRBV29-1 and TRBJ1-2, the complete variable domain reads SAVISQKPSRDICQRGTSLTIQCQVDSQVTMMFWYRQQPGQSLTLIATANQGSEATYESGFVIDKFPISRPNLTFSTLTVSNMSPEDSSIYLCSVEGNRRLNYGYTFGSGTRLTVV.

The chain is built from TRBV6-6 and TRBJ2-3; the D gene is possibly TRBD1 (6 bases). The CDR3 length is 15 residues. The germline V gene encodes CDR1 MNHNY and CDR2 SVGAGI (reference sequence). V lost 6 bases and J 0 bases, leaving 13 bases between the germline ends. CDR3: CASSQGHSSTDTQYF. The CDR3 DNA is TGTGCCAGCAGCCAGGGACACTCGAGCACAGATACGCAGTATTTT.

This clonotype came up a few times. Written as DNA, the CDR3 is TGCAGTGCTAGAAACCCCCTGGGCGGATACAATGAGCAGTTCTTC. Its translation is CSARNPLGGYNEQFF. The rearrangement links TRBV20-1 to TRBJ2-1, with unresolved D. The CDR3 consists of 15 residues. The germline V gene encodes CDR1 DFQATT and CDR2 SNEGSKA (reference sequence). V was cut by 2 bases and J by 4 bases, with 15 bases left in between.

The CDR3 sequence: CAWSVLDRGQYF. CDR3 coding DNA: TGTGCCTGGAGTGTTCTGGACCGGGGGCAGTACTTC. The rearrangement links TRBV30 to TRBJ2-7, with a weak D call TRBD2 (5 bases). Germline loops: CDR1 GTSNPN, CDR2 SVGIG (reference sequence). The CDR3 loop spans 12 amino acids. The V end lost 0 bases, the J end lost 9 bases, and 12 bases lay between the germline ends.

This chain links TRBV5-1 with TRBJ2-3; weak D call: TRBD2 (7 bases). CDR1 is SGHRS, CDR2 YFSETQ, per germline. This CDR3 has 14 residues. The V end lost 4 bases, the J end lost 4 bases, and 13 bases lay between the germline ends. In nucleotides, the CDR3 is TGCGCCAGCAGCACAGGGACTACGGCAGATACGCAGTATTTT. Translating it yields CASSTGTTADTQYF.

The genes are TRBV3-1 and TRBJ2-7; 11 bases are shared with TRBD1. V was pared by 5 bases and J by 3 bases, with 6 bases of the junction left unmatched. The CDR3 consists of 15 residues. Germline V gives CDR1 LGHDT, CDR2 YNNKEL (reference sequence). For the CDR3, the DNA is TGTGCCAGCAGCTTAGGGACAGGGGGTAACTACGAGCAGTACTTC. Translated, it gives CASSLGTGGNYEQYF.

The CDR3 DNA sequence: TGTGCCAGCACCGCACCGTCGCATGAGCAGTTCTTC. It is translated as CASTAPSHEQFF. The chain links TRBV28 to TRBJ2-1; no clear D. Trimming took off 7 bases at V and 8 bases at J, with 12 bases between the two ends. Germline V gene data show CDR1 as MDHEN and CDR2 as SYDVKM. The CDR3 contains 12 residues. Full variable domain (missing parts from reference TRBV28 and TRBJ2-1): DVKVTQSSRYLVKRTGEKVFLECVQDMDHENMFWYRQDPGLGLRLIYFSYDVKMKEKGDIPEGYSVSREKKERFSLILESASTNQTSMYLCASTAPSHEQFFGPGTRLTVL.

The V call is TRBV9, the J call TRBJ1-3, with D unclear. CDR1 SGDLS and CDR2 YYNGEE come from the germline V gene. Trimming left V 0 bases short and J 9 bases short, with 19 bases between. CDR3 length: 16 residues. CDR3 sequence (DNA): TGTGCCAGCAGCGTAGTAAGCAGTCCCTCGGAGAGCACCATATATTTT. It codes for CASSVVSSPSESTIYF.

This clonotype was seen more than once but under ten times. This chain links TRBV30 with TRBJ2-3; 8 bases are shared with TRBD2. CDR1 and CDR2 (germline): GTSNPN, SVGIG (reference sequence). Trimming removed 4 bases from V and 1 base from J; junction bases left unmatched: 7. The CDR3 is 15 residues long. CDR3 loop: CAWTVGLGGTDTQYF. DNA for the CDR3: TGTGCCTGGACTGTGGGACTAGGAGGCACAGATACGCAGTATTTT. The variable domain in full, with the rest retrieved from reference TRBV30 and TRBJ2-3, is SQTIHQWPATLVQPVGSPLSLECTVEGTSNPNLYWYRQAAGRGLQLLFYSVGIGQISSEVPQNLSASRPQDRQFILSSKKLLLSDSGFYLCAWTVGLGGTDTQYFGPGTRLTVL.

The V gene is TRBV7-2, the J gene TRBJ2-3; 13 bases fit TRBD2. This CDR3 is built from 16 residues. Per the germline V gene, CDR1 is SGHTA and CDR2 is FQGNSA. V dropped 4 bases and J dropped 6; count of bases not matched to a gene: 7. CDR3 residues: CASSSGLAGASDTQYF. The CDR3 DNA reads TGTGCCAGCAGCTCAGGACTAGCGGGAGCATCGGATACGCAGTATTTT.

The V call is TRBV28, the J call TRBJ1-1, with 10 positions matching TRBD1. Trimming removed 6 bases from V and 7 bases from J; junction bases left unmatched: 11. Germline assignment: CDR1 MDHEN and CDR2 SYDVKM. This CDR3 has 15 amino acids. CDR3 nucleotides: TGTGCCAGCAGCATGGGATTGGACAGGGGGAATGAAGCTTTCTTT. Translated, it gives CASSMGLDRGNEAFF.

This clonotype was counted only a few times. The chain joins TRBV28 to TRBJ2-7; 7 nucleotides agree with TRBD1. This CDR3 comprises 15 residues. V trimming: 3 bases; J trimming: 6 bases; junction bases outside the gene matches: 11. In germline, CDR1 is MDHEN, CDR2 SYDVKM. The CDR3 loop reads CASSFTRQGGAEQYF. CDR3 nucleotide sequence: TGTGCCAGCAGTTTCACCAGACAGGGTGGGGCCGAGCAGTACTTC. Full variable domain (missing parts from reference TRBV28 and TRBJ2-7): DVKVTQSSRYLVKRTGEKVFLECVQDMDHENMFWYRQDPGLGLRLIYFSYDVKMKEKGDIPEGYSVSREKKERFSLILESASTNQTSMYLCASSFTRQGGAEQYFGPGTRLTVT.

Worth noting for this clonotype: Because it lacks the conserved phenylalanine or tryptophan at the end, this CDR3 is likely a read error. CDR3 residues: CASSLGAGMGVDEQFL. CDR3 in DNA: TGCGCCAGCAGCCTGGGGGCGGGGATGGGTGTCGATGAGCAGTTCTTA. The genes are TRBV5-1 and TRBJ2-1; D is perhaps TRBD1 or TRBD2 (6 bases each). The CDR3 is 16 residues long. V lost 4 bases and J lost 8, with 22 bases in between. Germline V gives CDR1 SGHRS, CDR2 YFSETQ.

This clonotype was counted between two and nine times. This rearrangement joins TRBV10-3 to TRBJ1-5; D call uncertain. Germline V gene data show CDR1 as ENHRY and CDR2 as SYGVKD. The CDR3 has 15 residues. V lost 8 bases and J lost 2, with 16 bases in between. CDR3 nucleotides: TGTGCCATCTCCCGGGAGGGTATGGGCAATCAGCCCCAGCATTTT. It is translated as CAISREGMGNQPQHF.

Only a few counts were recorded for this clonotype. The chain links TRBV12-5 to TRBJ2-1; D unresolved. V gave up 6 bases and J gave up 9 bases, with 15 bases separating them. This CDR3 region has 13 residues. Germline-derived CDR1 and CDR2 are LGHNT and FRNRAP. The CDR3 DNA reads TGTGCTAGTGGCCCCACTGGGGTTGTTGAGCAGTTCTTC. Its protein is CASGPTGVVEQFF.

The chain carries TRBV6-5 and TRBJ2-6; 14 nucleotides align to TRBD2. Germline V lookup: CDR1 MNHEY, CDR2 SVGAGI. The V segment lost 0 bases and the J segment 4 bases; nucleotides outside the gene matches: 5. This CDR3 contains 19 residues. CDR3 nucleotide sequence: TGTGCCAGCAGTTACTCGGGACTAGCGGGAGTGGCGGGGGCCAACGTCCTGACTTTC. Translation: CASSYSGLAGVAGANVLTF.

A few counts support this clonotype. The chain joins TRBV20-1 to TRBJ2-6; TRBD2 agrees at 13 bases. After removal of 2 bases from V and 0 bases from J, the junction contained 10 bases not matched to a gene. This CDR3 region has 20 residues. The V gene's germline CDR1 is DFQATT and CDR2 SNEGSKA (reference sequence). This CDR3 is CSARKAGGLAGSSGANVLTF. The DNA of the CDR3 is TGCAGTGCTAGAAAGGCGGGGGGACTAGCGGGGAGCTCTGGGGCCAACGTCCTGACTTTC.

This rearrangement joins TRBV25-1 to TRBJ2-1; 7 bases are a match to TRBD1. Germline lookup yields CDR1 MGHDK and CDR2 SYGVNS. The CDR3 has 15 amino acids. V shed 2 bases, J shed 3 bases, and the junction held 4 bases outside the gene matches. The CDR3 bases are TGTGCCAGCAGTGAAGAGGGACAGAGCTACAATGAGCAGTTCTTC. It translates to CASSEEGQSYNEQFF.

The chain uses TRBV29-1 and TRBJ2-7; D is perhaps TRBD1 (5 bases). The germline V gene has CDR1 SQVTM and CDR2 ANQGSEA. The CDR3 consists of 12 residues. V lost 7 bases and J lost 3, with 13 bases in between. CDR3 protein: CSATVQLYEQYF. The CDR3 coding sequence is TGCAGCGCGACAGTTCAACTCTACGAGCAGTACTTC.

This chain uses TRBV4-3 with TRBJ1-2; tentative D call: TRBD1 (5 bases). The CDR3 is 13 amino acids. CDR1 is LGHNA and CDR2 is YSLEER in the germline V gene. Trimming took off 3 bases at V and 3 bases at J, with 8 bases between the two ends. The CDR3 sequence is CASSHVRDYGYTF. As DNA, the CDR3 is TGCGCCAGCAGCCATGTCAGGGACTATGGCTACACCTTC.